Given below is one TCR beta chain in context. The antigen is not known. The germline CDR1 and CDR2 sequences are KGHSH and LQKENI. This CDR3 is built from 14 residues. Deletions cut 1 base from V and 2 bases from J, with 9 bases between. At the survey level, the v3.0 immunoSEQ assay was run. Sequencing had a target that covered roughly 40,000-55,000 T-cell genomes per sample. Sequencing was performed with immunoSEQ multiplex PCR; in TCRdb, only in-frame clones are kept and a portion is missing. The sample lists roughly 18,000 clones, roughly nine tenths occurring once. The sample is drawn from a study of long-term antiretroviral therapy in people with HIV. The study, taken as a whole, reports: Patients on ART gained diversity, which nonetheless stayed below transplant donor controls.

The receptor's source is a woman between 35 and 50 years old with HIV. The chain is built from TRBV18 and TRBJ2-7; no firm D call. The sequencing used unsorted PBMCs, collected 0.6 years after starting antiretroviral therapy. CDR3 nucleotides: TGTGCCAGCTCACCACTAGACACCACCTACGAGCAGTACTTC. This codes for CASSPLDTTYEQYF.